This TCR beta chain was retrieved from a study of T cells in Graves' hyperthyroidism and ophthalmopathy. TCR beta CDR3 region amplification was performed from RNA transcripts. A first-round RT-PCR of the TCR CDR3 used the HTBI primer set. TCRdb analysed the multiplex PCR reads with MiXCR anew, one entry per CDR3 protein. The table lists 620,000 or so distinct CDR3 sequences, around 15% of them singletons. This clonotype was observed at least ten times. Sequencing was carried out using blood. The TCR originated in a woman in her 50s with Graves' ophthalmopathy.

The CDR3 here is CASSQGYYSYEQYF. Written as DNA, the CDR3 is TGTGCCAGCAGCCAAGGCTACTACTCCTACGAGCAGTACTTC. The chain employs TRBV3-1 and TRBJ2-7; D is uncertain. Germline V gene sequence: CDR1 LGHDT, CDR2 YNNKEL (reference sequence). V lost 1 base and J lost 0, with 7 bases in between. CDR3 size: 14 residues.